The clone carrying this TCR beta chain was counted ten times or more. Its antigen remains unknown. A second PCR, run for roughly 7 to 11 cycles, used a sample-barcoded 5' primer plus a J-beta primer mix. A single record per CDR3 protein comes from TCRdb applying MiXCR to the 5' RACE reads. In the table there are roughly 1.7 million distinct CDR3 sequences, almost 35% of which are singletons. This sample is drawn from a study of blood T cells in healthy people across ages. General study findings and limits: Higher diversity and more naive CD4+ cells were features of long-lived donors, compared to aged donors.

Sequencing was performed on blood. The TCR originated in a woman aged 25 to 39 in good health.

The CDR3 spells CSVEGGELADTQYF. For the CDR3, the DNA is TGCAGCGTTGAAGGAGGAGAATTAGCAGATACGCAGTATTTT. The chain carries TRBV29-1 and TRBJ2-3; D is uncertain. Trimming shortened V by 1 base and J by 4 bases, and 12 bases separated the two germline ends. The CDR3 extends over 14 amino acids. Looked up from germline, CDR1 is SQVTM and CDR2 is ANQGSEA.